This T cell receptor beta chain was recovered during a study of Graves' ophthalmopathy and Graves' hyperthyroidism. The CDR3 runs 15 residues. The trim removed 6 bases at V and 8 bases at J, leaving 7 bases unmatched. Amplification targeted the TCR beta CDR3 regions, with RNA transcripts as the source material. Scientists carried out first-round RT-PCR using HTBI primers and then a second-round multiplex PCR. TCRdb re-called the multiplex PCR reads with MiXCR, one entry per CDR3 protein. The data contain over 150,000 distinct CDR3 sequences, over 35% of them singletons. Sequenced: peripheral blood. This TCR was sampled from a woman between 40 and 55 years old with Graves' ophthalmopathy. This chain connects TRBV12-3 or TRBV12-4 to TRBJ1-6, with TRBD1 matching over 10 bases. This chain's CDR3 is CASSSGGTGDSPLHF. For the CDR3, the DNA is TGTGCCAGCAGCTCGGGAGGGACAGGGGATTCACCCCTCCACTTT.